Reported below is one T cell receptor (beta chain). Its antigen is not identified. The data are from a study of cytomegalovirus exposure and HLA in healthy donors. Study results and limitations: The productive fraction for most TCR beta V segments was about 87% or about 30% in an earlier analysis. A later analysis found common viral pathogens apparently linked to several of the most significant clusters.

There are 15 residues in the CDR3. Trimming cost V 3 bases and J 4 bases; bases outside gene matches: 4. CDR1 and CDR2 (germline): SNHLY, FYNNEI. Primers included in the PCR were 60 Vbeta and 13 Jbeta primers. Repertoires were generated with immunoSEQ multiplex PCR, while TCRdb's copy carries only in-frame clones and drops some. The table has around 110,000 clones, 55% to 65% seen once. Sequencing was done on a sample of PBMCs. The sequence was collected from a woman in her twenties or thirties in good health and CMV-seronegative. The chain combines TRBV2 with TRBJ2-1; 9 bases match TRBD2. The CDR3: CASSDIAGEYNEQFF. CDR3 sequence (DNA): TGTGCCAGCAGTGACATAGCGGGAGAGTACAATGAGCAGTTCTTC.